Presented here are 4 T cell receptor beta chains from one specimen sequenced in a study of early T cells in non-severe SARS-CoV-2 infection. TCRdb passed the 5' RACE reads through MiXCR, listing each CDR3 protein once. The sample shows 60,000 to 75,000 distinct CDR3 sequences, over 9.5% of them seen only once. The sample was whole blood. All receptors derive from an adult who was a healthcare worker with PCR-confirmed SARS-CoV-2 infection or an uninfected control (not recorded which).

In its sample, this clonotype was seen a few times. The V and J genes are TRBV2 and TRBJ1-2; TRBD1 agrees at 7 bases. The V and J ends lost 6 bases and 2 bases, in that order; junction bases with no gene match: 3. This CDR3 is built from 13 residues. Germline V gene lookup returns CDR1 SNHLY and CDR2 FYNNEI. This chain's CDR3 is CASRPGGNYGYTF. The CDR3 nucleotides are TGTGCCAGCAGGCCAGGGGGGAACTATGGCTACACCTTC. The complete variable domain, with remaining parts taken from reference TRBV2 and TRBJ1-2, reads EPEVTQTPSHQVTQMGQEVILRCVPISNHLYFYWYRQILGQKVEFLVSFYNNEISEKSEIFDDQFSVERPDGSNFTLKIRSTKLEDSAMYFCASRPGGNYGYTFGSGTRLTVV.

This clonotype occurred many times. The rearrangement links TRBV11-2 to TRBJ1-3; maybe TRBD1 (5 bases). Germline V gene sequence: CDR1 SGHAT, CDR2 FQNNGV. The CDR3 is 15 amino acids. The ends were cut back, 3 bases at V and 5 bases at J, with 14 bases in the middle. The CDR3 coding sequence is TGTGCCAGCAGCTTTACAGGATTACAACGAAACACCATATATTTT. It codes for CASSFTGLQRNTIYF. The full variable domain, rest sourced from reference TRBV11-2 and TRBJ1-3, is EAGVAQSPRYKIIEKRQSVAFWCNPISGHATLYWYQQILGQGPKLLIQFQNNGVVDDSQLPKDRFSAERLKGVDSTLKIQPAKLEDSAVYLCASSFTGLQRNTIYFGEGSWLTVV.

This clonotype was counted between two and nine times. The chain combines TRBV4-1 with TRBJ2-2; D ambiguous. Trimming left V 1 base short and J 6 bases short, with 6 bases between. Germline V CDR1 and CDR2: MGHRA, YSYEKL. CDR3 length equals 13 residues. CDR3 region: CASSQVRAGELFF. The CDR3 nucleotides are TGCGCCAGCAGCCAAGTTCGTGCCGGGGAGCTGTTTTTT.

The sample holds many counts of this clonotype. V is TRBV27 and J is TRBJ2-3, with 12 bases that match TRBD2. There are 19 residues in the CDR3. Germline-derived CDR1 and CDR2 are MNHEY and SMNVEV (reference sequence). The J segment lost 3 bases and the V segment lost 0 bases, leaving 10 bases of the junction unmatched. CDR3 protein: CASSLSSLRLAGETDTQYF. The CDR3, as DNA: TGTGCCAGCAGTTTATCATCCCTACGACTAGCGGGGGAGACAGATACGCAGTATTTT.